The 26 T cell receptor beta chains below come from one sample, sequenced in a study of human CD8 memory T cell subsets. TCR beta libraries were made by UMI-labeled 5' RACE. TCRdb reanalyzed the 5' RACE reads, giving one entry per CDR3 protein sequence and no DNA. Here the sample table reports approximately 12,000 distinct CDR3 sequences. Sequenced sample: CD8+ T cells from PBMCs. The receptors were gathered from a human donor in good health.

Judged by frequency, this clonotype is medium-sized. The CDR3 here is CASSKENCPLRHTEAFF. The chain has TRBV21-1 and TRBJ1-1; TCRdb reports TRBD1, a call that lacks DNA to check it against. TRBV21-1 is reported as a pseudogene. This CDR3 is 17 amino acids long.

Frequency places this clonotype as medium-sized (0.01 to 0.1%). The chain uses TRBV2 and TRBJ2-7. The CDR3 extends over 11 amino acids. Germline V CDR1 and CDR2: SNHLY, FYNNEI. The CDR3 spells CASREYDEQYF.

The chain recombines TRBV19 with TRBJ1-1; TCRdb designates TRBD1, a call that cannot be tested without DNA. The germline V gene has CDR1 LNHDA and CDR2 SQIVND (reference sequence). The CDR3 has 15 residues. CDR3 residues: CASSIPGDSNTEAFF.

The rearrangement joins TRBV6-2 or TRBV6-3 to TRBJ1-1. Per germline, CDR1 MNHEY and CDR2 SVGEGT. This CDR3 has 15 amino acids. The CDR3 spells CASSDLSDLATEAFF.

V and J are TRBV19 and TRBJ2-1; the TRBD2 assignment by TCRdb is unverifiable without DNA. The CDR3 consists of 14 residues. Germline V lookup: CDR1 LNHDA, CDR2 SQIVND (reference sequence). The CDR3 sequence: CASSMASGYNEQFF. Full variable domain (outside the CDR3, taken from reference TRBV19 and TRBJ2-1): DGGITQSPKYLFRKEGQNVTLSCEQNLNHDAMYWYRQDPGQGLRLIYYSQIVNDFQKGDIAEGYSVSREKKESFPLTVTSAQKNPTAFYLCASSMASGYNEQFFGPGTRLTVL.

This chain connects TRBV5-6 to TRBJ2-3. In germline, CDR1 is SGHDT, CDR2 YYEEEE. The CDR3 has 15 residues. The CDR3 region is CASSFQFLGADTQYF. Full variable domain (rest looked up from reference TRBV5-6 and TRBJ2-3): DAGVTQSPTHLIKTRGQQVTLRCSPKSGHDTVSWYQQALGQGPQFIFQYYEEEERQRGNFPDRFSGHQFPNYSSELNVNALLLGDSALYLCASSFQFLGADTQYFGPGTRLTVL.

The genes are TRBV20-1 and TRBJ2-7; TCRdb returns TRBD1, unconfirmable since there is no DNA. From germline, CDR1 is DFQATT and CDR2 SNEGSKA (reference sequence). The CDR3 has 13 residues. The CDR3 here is CSPARRDSYEQYF.

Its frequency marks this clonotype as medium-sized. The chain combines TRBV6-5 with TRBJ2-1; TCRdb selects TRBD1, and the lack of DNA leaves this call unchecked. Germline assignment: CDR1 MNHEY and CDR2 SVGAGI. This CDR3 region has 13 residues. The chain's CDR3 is CASSYSTGDEQFF.

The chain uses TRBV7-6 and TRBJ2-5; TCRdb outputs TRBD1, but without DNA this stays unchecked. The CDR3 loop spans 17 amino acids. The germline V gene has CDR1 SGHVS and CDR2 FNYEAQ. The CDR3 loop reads CASSLITALPYQETQYF.

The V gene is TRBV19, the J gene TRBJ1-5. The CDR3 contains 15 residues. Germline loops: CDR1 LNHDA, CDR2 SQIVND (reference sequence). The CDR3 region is CASRETAYSNQPQHF.

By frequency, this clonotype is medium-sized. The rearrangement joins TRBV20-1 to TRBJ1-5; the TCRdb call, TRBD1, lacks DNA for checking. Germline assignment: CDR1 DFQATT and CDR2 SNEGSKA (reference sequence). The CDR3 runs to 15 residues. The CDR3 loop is CSASPQGREGQPQHF.

The CDR3: CASSDVLEPDTQYF. The gene calls are TRBV2 and TRBJ2-3. The CDR3 runs to 14 residues. Germline assignment: CDR1 SNHLY and CDR2 FYNNEI.

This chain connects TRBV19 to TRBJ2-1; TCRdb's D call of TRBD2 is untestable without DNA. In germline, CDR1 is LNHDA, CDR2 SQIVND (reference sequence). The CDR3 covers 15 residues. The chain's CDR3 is CASRELAGSYNEQFF.

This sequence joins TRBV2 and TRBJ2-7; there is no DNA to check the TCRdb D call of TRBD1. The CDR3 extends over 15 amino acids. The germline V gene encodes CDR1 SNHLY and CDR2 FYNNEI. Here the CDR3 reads CASSERVHLGDEQYF.

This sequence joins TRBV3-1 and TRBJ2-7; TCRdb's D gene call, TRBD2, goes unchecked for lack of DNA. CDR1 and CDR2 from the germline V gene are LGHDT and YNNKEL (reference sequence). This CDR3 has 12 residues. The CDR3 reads CASSQDSREKDF.

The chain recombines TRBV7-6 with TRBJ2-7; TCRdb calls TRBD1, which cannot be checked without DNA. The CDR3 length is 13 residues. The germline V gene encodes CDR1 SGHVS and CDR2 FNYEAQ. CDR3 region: CASSQQGTYEQYF.

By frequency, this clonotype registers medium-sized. CDR3 loop: CASSLSTTEDREPPDTQYF. The chain has TRBV28 and TRBJ2-3; TCRdb's assignment of TRBD1 cannot be checked, as there is no DNA. This CDR3 is built from 19 residues. Germline V gene sequence: CDR1 MDHEN, CDR2 SYDVKM.

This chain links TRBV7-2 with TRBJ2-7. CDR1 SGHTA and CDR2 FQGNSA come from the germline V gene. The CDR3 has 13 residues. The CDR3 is CASSLVASSEQYF. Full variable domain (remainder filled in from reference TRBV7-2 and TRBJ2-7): GAGVSQSPSNKVTEKGKDVELRCDPISGHTALYWYRQSLGQGLEFLIYFQGNSAPDKSGLPSDRFSAERTGGSVSTLTIQRTQQEDSAVYLCASSLVASSEQYFGPGTRLTVT.

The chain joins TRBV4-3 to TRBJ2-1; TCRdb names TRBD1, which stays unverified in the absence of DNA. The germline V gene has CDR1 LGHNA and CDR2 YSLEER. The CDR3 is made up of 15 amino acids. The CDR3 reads CASSQDRWGAAEQFF.

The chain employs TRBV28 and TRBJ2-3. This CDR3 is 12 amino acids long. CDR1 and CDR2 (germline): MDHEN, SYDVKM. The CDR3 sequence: CASSLATDTQYF.

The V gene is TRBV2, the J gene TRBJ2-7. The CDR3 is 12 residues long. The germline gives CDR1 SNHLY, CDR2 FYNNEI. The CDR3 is CASSPRNYEQYF.

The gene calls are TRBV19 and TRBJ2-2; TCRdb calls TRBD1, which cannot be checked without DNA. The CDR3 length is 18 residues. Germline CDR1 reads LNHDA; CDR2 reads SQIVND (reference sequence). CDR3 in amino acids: CASSEELTTGGYTGELFF.

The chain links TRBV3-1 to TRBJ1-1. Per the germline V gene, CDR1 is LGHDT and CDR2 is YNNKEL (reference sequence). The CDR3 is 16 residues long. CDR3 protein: CASSQDKRVWNTEAFF.

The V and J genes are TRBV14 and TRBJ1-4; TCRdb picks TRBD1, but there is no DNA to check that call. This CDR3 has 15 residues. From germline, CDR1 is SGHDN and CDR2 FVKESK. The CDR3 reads CASSQNRGPAEKLFF.

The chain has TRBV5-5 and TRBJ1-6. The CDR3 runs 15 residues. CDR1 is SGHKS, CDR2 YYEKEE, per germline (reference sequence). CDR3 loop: CASSTPGEPFSPLHF.

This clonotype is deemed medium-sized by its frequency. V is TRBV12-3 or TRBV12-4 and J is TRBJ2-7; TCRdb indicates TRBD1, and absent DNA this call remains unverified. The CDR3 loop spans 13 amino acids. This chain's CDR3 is CASSPGTAYEQYF.